This T cell receptor beta chain was retrieved from a study of identical twins. A universal primer site was incorporated via template switching, and the cDNA contained unique molecular identifiers. TCRdb reprocessed the 5' RACE reads with MiXCR, giving one entry per CDR3 protein. Here the sample spans some 630,000 distinct CDR3 sequences, about 7.6% being singletons. This clonotype showed up just once. Its target is not known. A single base separates this from a much larger clone, so it may be a read error. The CDR3 length is 18 residues. General study findings and limits: Clonotypes of the beta chain that were abundant in cord blood carried fewer insertions (memory repertoires showed none). Out-of-frame alpha sequences common to twins exhibited an excess of low generation probability. Not following the same donors, the study drew its conclusions from cross-sectional statistical analysis.

A further study also used this sample, focusing on yellow fever vaccine responses in identical twins.

Source material: PBMCs. This TCR derives from a woman aged 18-30 years in good health. The chain joins TRBV3-2 to TRBJ2-3; the table's D gene call, TRBD2, was not cross checked with the DNA. TRBV3-2 is recorded as a pseudogene. CDR3 DNA: TGTGCCTGCAGTCTCCGACTAGCGGGGGGATCTAGCACAGATACGCAGTATTTT. Translating it yields CACSLRLAGGSSTDTQYF.